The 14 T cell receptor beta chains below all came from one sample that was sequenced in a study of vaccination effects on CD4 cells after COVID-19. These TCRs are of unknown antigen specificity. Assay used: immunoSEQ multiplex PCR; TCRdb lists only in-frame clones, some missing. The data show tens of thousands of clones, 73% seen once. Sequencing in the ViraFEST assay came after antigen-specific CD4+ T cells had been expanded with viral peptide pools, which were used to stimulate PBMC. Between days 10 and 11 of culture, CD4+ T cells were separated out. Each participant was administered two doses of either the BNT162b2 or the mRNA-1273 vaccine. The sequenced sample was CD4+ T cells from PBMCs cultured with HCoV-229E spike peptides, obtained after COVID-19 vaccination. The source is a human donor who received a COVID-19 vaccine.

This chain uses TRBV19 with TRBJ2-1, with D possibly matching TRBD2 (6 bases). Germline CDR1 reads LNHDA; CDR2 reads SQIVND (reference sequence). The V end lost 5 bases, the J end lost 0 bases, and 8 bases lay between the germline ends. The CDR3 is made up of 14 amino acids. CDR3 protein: CASSRGSSYNEQFF. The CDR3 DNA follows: TGTGCCAGTAGTCGGGGGTCCTCCTACAATGAGCAGTTCTTC.

This CDR3 reads CASSSESGLAETQYF. CDR3 nucleotides: TGTGCCAGCAGCTCAGAATCAGGGTTGGCGGAGACCCAGTACTTC. This sequence joins TRBV7-2 and TRBJ2-5, with D maybe TRBD1 (5 bases). This CDR3 has 15 amino acids. Germline loops: CDR1 SGHTA, CDR2 FQGNSA. The ends were cut back, 4 bases at V and 5 bases at J, with 17 bases in the middle.

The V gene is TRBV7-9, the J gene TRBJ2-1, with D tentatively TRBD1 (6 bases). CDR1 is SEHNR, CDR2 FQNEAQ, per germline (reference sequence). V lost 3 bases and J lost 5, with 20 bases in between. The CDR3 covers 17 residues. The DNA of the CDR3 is TGTGCCAGCAGCTTCCGAGGTACTGCACAGGGTAACAATGAGCAGTTCTTC. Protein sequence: CASSFRGTAQGNNEQFF.

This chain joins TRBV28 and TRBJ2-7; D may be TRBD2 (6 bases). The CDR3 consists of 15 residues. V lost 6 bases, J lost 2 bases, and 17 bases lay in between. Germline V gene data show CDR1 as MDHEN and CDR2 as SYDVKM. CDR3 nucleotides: TGTGCCAGCAGATCTTCGGGGGACGGGACCTACGAGCAGTACGTC. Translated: CASRSSGDGTYEQYV.

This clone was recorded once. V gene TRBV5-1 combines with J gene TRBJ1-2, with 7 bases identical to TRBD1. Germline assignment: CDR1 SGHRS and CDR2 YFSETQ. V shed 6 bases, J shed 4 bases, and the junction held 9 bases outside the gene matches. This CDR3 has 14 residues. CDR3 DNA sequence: TGCGCCAGCACCCCTGGGGGGACAGCCTATGGCTACACCTTC. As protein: CASTPGGTAYGYTF.

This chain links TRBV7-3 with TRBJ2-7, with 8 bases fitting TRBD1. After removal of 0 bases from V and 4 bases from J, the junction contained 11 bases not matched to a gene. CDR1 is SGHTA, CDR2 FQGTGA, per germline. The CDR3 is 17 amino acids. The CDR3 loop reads CASSLTCGQGARYEQYV. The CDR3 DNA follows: TGTGCCAGCAGCTTAACATGTGGGCAGGGGGCTCGGTACGAGCAGTACGTC.

The DNA for the CDR3 is TGTGCCAGCAGCGTCCAGACAGGGGGCACTGAAGCTTTCTTT. It codes for CASSVQTGGTEAFF. The chain uses TRBV3-1 (or the pseudogene TRBV3-2) and TRBJ1-1, with TRBD1 identical over 9 bases. Germline V lookup: CDR1 LGHDT, CDR2 YNNKEL (reference sequence). The CDR3 spans 14 residues. V shed 5 bases, J shed 4 bases, and the junction held 5 bases outside the gene matches.

DNA for the CDR3: TGTGCCAGCAGCGGCGTTGGGCCGGGGAACACTGAAGCTTTCTTT. Translation gives CASSGVGPGNTEAFF. The chain uses TRBV7-9 and TRBJ1-1, with unresolved D. The germline V and J ends were trimmed by 5 bases and 1 base, with 14 bases remaining between them. CDR3 length: 15 residues. The germline CDR1 and CDR2 sequences are SEHNR and FQNEAQ (reference sequence).

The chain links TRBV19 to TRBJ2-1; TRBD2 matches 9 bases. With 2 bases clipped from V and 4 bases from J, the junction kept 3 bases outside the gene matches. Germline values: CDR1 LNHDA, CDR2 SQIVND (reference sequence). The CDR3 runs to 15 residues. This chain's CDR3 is CASSILAGLYNEQFF. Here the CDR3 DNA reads TGTGCCAGTAGTATACTAGCGGGGCTTTACAATGAGCAGTTCTTC.

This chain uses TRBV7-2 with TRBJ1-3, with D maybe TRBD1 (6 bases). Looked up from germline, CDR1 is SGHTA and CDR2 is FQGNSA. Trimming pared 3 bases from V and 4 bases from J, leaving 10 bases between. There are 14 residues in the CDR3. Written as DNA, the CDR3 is TGTGCCAGCAGCTTGTCAGGGACAGGAAACACCATATATTTT. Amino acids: CASSLSGTGNTIYF.

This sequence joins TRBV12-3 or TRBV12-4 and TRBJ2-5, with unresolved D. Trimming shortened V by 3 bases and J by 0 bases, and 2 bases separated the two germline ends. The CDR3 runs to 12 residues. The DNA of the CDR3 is TGTGCCAGCAGTTTTTACCAAGAGACCCAGTACTTC. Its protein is CASSFYQETQYF.

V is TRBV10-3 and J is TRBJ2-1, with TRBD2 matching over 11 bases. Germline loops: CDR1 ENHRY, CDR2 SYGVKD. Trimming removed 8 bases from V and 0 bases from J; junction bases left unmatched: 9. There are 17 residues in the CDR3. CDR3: CAIGLAGGGGSYNEQFF. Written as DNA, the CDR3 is TGTGCCATCGGGCTAGCGGGGGGTGGAGGCTCCTACAATGAGCAGTTCTTC.

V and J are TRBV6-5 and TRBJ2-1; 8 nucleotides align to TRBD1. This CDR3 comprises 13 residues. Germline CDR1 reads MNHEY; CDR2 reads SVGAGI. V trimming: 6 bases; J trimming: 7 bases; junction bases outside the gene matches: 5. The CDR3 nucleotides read TGTGCCAGCAGGAGGACAGGGTCGAATGAGCAGTTCTTC. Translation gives CASRRTGSNEQFF.

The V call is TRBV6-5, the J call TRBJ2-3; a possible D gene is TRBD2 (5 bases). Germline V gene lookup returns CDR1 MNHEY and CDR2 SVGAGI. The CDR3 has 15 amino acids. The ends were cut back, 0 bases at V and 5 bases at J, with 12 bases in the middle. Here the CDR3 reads CASSYSRAKGDTQYF. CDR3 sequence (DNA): TGTGCCAGCAGTTACTCGAGGGCTAAAGGAGATACGCAGTATTTT.